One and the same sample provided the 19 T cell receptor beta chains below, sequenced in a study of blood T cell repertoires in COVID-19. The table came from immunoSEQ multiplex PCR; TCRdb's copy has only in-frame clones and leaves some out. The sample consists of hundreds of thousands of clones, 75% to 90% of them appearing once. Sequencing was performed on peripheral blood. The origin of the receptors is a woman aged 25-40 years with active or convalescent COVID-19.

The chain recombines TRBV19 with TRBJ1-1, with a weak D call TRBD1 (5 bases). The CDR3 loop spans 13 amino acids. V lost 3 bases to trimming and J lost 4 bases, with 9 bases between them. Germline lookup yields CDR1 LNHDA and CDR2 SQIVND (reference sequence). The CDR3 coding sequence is TGTGCCAGTAGTATGGGGGGGGGCACTGAAGCTTTCTTT. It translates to CASSMGGGTEAFF.

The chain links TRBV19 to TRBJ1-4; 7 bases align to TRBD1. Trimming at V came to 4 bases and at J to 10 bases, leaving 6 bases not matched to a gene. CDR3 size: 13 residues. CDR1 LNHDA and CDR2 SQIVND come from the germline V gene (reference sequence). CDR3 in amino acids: CASSTRQGGKLFF. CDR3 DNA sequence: TGTGCCAGTAGTACAAGACAGGGTGGAAAACTGTTTTTT.

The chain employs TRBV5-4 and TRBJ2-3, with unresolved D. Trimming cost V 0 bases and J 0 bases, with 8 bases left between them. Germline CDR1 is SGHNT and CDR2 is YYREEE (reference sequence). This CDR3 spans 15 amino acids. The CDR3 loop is CASSLVGSSTDTQYF. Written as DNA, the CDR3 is TGTGCCAGCAGCTTGGTCGGGTCTAGCACAGATACGCAGTATTTT.

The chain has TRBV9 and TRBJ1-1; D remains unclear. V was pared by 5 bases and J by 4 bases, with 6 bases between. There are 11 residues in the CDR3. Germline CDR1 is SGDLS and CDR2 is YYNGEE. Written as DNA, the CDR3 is TGTGCCAGCAGTGAGGGCACTGAAGCTTTCTTT. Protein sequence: CASSEGTEAFF.

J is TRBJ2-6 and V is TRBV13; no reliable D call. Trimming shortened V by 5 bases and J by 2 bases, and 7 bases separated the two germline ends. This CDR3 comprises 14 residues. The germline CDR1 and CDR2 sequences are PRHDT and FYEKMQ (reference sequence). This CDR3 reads CASSPPAGANVLTF. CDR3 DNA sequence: TGTGCCAGCAGCCCCCCCGCTGGGGCCAACGTCCTGACTTTC.

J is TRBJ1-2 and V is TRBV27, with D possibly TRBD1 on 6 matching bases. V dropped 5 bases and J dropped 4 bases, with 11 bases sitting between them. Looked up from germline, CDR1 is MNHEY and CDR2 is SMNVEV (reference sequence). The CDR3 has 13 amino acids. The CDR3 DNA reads TGTGCCAGCAGTCCCAGGGGTAGCTATGGCTACACCTTC. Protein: CASSPRGSYGYTF.

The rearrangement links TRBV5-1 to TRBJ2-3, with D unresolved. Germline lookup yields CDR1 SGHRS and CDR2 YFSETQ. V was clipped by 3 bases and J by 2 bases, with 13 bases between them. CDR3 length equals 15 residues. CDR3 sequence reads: CASSSAGSFTDTQYF. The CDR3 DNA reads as TGCGCCAGCAGCTCGGCAGGTTCCTTCACAGATACGCAGTATTTT.

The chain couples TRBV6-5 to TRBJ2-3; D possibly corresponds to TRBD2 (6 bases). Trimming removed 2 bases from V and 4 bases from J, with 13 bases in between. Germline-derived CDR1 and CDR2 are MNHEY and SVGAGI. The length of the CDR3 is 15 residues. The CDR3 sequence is CASSYGSGVADTQYF. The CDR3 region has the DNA TGTGCCAGCAGTTACGGTTCGGGGGTGGCAGATACGCAGTATTTT.

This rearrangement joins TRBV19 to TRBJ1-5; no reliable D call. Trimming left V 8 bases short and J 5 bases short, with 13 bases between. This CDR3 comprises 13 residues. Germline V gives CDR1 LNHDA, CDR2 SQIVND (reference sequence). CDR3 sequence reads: CASARLPDQPQHF. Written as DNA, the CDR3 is TGTGCCAGTGCCCGTCTCCCGGATCAGCCCCAGCATTTT. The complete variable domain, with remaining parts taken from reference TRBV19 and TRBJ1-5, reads DGGITQSPKYLFRKEGQNVTLSCEQNLNHDAMYWYRQDPGQGLRLIYYSQIVNDFQKGDIAEGYSVSREKKESFPLTVTSAQKNPTAFYLCASARLPDQPQHFGDGTRLSIL.

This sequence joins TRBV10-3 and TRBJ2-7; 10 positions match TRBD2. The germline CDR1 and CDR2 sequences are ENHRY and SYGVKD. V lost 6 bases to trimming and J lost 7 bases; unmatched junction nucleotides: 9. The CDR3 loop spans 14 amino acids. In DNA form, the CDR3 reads TGTGCCATCAGCCCAGCGGGAGGGCCCAGGGAGCAGTACTTC. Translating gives CAISPAGGPREQYF.

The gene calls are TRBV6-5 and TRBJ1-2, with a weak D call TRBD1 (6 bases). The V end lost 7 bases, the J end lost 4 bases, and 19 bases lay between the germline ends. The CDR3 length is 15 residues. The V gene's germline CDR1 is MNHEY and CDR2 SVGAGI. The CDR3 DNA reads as TGTGCCAGCACGTCCTCCAGGGGTCACATCTATGGCTACACCTTC. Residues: CASTSSRGHIYGYTF.

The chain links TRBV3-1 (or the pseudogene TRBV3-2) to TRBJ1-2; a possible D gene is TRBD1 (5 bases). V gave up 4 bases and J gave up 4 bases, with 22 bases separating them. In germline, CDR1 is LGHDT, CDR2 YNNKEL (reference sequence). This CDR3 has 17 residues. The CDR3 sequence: CASSRTPETARIYGYTF. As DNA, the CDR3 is TGTGCCAGCAGCCGGACCCCTGAGACAGCGCGTATCTATGGCTACACCTTC.

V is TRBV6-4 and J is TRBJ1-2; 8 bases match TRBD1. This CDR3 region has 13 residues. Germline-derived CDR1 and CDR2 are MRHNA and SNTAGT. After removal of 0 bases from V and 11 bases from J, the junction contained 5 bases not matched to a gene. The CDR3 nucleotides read TGTGCCAGCAGTGACTCCCGGACAGGGAGATACACCTTC. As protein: CASSDSRTGRYTF.

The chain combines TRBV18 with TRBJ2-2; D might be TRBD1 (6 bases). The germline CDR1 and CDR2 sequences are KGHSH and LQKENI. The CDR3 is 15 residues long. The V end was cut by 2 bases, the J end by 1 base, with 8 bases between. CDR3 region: CASSPGQLNTGELFF. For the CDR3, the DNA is TGTGCCAGCTCACCAGGACAGTTGAACACCGGGGAGCTGTTTTTT.

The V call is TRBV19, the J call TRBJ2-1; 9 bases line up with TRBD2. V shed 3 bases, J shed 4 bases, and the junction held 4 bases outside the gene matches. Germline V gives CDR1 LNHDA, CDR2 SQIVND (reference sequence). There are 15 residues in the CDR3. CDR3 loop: CASSISSGVYNEQFF. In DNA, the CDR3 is TGTGCCAGTAGTATTTCTAGCGGGGTGTACAATGAGCAGTTCTTC.

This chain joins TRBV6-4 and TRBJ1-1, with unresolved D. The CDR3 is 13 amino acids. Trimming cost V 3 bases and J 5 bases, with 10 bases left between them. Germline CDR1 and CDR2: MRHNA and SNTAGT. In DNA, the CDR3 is TGTGCCAGCAGTGATGCTTCGGGGACTGAAGCTTTCTTT. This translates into CASSDASGTEAFF.

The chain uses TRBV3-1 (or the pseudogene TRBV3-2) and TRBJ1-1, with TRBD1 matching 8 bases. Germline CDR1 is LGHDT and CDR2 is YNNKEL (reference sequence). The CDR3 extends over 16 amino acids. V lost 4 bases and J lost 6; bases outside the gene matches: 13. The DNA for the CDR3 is TGTGCCAGCAGCCCCGGGACAGGATGGGGTTGGGCTGAAGCTTTCTTT. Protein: CASSPGTGWGWAEAFF.

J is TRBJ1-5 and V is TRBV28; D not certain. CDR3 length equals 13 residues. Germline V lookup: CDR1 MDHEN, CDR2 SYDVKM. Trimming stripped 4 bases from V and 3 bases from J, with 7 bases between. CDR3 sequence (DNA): TGTGCCAGCAGTTGGGGAGACAATCAGCCCCAGCATTTT. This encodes CASSWGDNQPQHF.

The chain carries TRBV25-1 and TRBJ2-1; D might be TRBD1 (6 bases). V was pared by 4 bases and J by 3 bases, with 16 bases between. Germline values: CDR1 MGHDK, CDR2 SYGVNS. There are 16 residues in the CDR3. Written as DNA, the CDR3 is TGTGCCAGCAGTGGGATAAGACAGGAACGCTACAATGAGCAGTTCTTC. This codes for CASSGIRQERYNEQFF.